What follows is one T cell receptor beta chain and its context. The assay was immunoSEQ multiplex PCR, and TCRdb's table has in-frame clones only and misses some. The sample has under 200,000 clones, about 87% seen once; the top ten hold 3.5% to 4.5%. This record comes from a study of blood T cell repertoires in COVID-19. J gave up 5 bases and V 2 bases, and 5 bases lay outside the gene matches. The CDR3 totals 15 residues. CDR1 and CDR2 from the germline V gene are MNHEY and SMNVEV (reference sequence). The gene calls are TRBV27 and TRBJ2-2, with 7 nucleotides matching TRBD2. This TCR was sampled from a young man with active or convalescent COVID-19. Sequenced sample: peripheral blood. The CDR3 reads CASSLAGVRTGELFF. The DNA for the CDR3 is TGTGCCAGCAGTTTAGCGGGAGTAAGGACCGGGGAGCTGTTTTTT.